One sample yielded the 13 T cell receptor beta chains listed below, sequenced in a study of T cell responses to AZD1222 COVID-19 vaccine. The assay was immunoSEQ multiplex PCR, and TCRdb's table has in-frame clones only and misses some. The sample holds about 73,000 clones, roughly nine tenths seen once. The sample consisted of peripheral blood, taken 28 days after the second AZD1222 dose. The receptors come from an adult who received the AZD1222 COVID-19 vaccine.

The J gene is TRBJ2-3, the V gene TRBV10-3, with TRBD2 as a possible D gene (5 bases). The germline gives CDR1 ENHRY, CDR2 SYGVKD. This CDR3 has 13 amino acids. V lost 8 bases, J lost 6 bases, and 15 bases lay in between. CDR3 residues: CAISGTRQDTQYF. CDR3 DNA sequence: TGTGCCATCTCGGGAACCCGCCAGGATACGCAGTATTTT.

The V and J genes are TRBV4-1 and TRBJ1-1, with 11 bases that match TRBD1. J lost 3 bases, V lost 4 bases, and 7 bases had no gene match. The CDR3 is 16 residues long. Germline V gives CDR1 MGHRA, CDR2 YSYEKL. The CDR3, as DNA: TGCGCCAGCAGCCCCCGGACAGGGGGCTGGTACACTGAAGCTTTCTTT. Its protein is CASSPRTGGWYTEAFF.

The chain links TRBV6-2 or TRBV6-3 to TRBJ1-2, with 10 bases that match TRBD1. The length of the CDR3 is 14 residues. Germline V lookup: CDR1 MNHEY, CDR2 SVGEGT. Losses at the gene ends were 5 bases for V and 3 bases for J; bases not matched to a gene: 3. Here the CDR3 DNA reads TGTGCCAGCAGTACGGGACAGGGGTACTATGGCTACACCTTC. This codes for CASSTGQGYYGYTF.

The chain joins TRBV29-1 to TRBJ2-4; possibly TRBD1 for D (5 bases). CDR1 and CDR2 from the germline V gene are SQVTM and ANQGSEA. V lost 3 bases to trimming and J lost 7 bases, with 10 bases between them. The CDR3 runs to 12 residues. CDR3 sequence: CSVDQGPNIQYF. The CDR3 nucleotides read TGCAGCGTTGATCAGGGCCCGAACATTCAGTACTTC.

CDR3: CASRNTGGNEQFF. In nucleotides, the CDR3 is TGTGCCAGTAGGAACACGGGGGGCAATGAGCAGTTCTTC. The chain links TRBV19 to TRBJ2-1, with TRBD2 matching 7 bases. From germline, CDR1 is LNHDA and CDR2 SQIVND (reference sequence). V gave up 6 bases and J gave up 6 bases; unmatched junction bases: 5. The CDR3 covers 13 residues.

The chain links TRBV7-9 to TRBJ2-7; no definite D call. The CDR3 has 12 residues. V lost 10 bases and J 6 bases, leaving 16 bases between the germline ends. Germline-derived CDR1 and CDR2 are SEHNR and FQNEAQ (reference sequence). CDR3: CATGGDGAEQYF. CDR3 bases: TGTGCCACCGGCGGTGACGGAGCCGAGCAGTACTTC. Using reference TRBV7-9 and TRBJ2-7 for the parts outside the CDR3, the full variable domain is DTGVSQNPRHKITKRGQNVTFRCDPISEHNRLYWYRQTLGQGPEFLTYFQNEAQLEKSRLLSDRFSAERPKGSFSTLEIQRTEQGDSAMYLCATGGDGAEQYFGPGTRLTVT.

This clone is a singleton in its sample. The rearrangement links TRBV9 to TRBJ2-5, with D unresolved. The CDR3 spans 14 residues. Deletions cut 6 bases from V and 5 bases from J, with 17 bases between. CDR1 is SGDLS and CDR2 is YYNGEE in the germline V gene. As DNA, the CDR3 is TGTGCCAGCAACCCCGGGCAGCCCCGGGAGACCCAGTACTTC. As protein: CASNPGQPRETQYF. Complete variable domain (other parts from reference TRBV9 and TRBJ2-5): DSGVTQTPKHLITATGQRVTLRCSPRSGDLSVYWYQQSLDQGLQFLIQYYNGEERAKGNILERFSAQQFPDLHSELNLSSLELGDSALYFCASNPGQPRETQYFGPGTRLLVL.

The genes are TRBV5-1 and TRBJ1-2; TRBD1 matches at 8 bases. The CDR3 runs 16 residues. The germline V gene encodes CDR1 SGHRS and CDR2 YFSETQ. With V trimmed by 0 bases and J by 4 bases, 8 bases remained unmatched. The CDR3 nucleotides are TGCGCCAGCAGCTTGGATGTTGGGACAGGCCCCTATGGCTACACCTTC. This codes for CASSLDVGTGPYGYTF.

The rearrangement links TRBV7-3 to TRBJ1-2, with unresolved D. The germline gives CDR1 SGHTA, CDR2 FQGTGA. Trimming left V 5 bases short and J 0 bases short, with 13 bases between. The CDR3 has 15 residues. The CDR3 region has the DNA TGTGCCAGCAGCCCCTCGGGCCAGGCTAACTATGGCTACACCTTC. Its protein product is CASSPSGQANYGYTF.

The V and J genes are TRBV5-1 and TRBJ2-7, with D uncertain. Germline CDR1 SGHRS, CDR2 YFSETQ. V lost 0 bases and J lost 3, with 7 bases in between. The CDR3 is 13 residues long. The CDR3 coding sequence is TGCGCCAGCAGCTTGGCCCCCTTCTACGAGCAGTACGTC. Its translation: CASSLAPFYEQYV.

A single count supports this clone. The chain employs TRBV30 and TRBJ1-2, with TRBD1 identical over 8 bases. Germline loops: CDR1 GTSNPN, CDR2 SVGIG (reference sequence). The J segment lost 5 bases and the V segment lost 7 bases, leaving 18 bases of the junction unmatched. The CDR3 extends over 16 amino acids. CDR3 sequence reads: CASTRQGIRCKYGYTF. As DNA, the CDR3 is TGTGCCTCCACCCGACAGGGGATCCGCTGTAAGTATGGCTACACCTTC.

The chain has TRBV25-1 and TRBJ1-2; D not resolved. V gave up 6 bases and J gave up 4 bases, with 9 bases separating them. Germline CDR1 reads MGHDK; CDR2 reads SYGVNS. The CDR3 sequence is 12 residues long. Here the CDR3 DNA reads TGTGCCAGCAGCATCGGGGTCTATGGCTACACCTTC. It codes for CASSIGVYGYTF.

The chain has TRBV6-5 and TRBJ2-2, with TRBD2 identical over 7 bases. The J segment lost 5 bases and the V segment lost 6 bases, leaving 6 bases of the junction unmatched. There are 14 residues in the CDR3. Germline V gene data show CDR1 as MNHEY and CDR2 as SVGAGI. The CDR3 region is CASRPLAETGELFF. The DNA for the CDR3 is TGTGCCAGCAGACCGCTAGCGGAGACCGGGGAGCTGTTTTTT.